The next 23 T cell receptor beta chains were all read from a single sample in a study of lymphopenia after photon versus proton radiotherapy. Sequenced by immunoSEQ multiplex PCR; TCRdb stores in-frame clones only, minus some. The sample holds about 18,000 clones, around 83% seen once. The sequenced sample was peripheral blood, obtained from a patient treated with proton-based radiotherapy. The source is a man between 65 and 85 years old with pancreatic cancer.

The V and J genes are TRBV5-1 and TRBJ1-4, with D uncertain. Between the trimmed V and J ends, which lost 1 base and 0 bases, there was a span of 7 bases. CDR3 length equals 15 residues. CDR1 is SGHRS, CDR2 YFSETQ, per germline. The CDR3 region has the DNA TGCGCCAGCAGCTTGTTCGGGACAACTAATGAAAAACTGTTTTTT. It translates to CASSLFGTTNEKLFF.

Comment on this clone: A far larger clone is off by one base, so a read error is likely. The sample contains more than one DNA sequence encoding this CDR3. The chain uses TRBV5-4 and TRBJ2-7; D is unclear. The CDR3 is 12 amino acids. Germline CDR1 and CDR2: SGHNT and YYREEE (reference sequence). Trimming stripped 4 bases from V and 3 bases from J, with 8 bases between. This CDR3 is CASSPPDYEQYF. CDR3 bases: TGTGCCAGCAGCCCCCCCGACTACGAGCAGTACTTC.

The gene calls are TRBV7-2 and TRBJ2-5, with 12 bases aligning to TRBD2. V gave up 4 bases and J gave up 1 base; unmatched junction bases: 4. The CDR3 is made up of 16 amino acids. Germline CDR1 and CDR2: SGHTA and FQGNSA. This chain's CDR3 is CASSWGTSGPQETQYF. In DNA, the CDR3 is TGTGCCAGCAGCTGGGGGACTAGCGGGCCCCAAGAGACCCAGTACTTC.

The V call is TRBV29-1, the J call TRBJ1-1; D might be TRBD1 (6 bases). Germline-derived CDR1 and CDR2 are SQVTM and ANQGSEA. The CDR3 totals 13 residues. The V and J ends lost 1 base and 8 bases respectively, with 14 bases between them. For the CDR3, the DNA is TGCAGCGTTGAAGTCTTCACTCAGGGGGAAGCTTTCTTT. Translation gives CSVEVFTQGEAFF.

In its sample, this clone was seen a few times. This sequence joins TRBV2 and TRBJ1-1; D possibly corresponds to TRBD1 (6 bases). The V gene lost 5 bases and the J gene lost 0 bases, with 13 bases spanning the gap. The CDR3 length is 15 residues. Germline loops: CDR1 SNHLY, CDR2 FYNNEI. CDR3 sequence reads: CASSRDTAMNTEAFF. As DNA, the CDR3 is TGTGCCAGCAGTAGGGACACTGCTATGAACACTGAAGCTTTCTTT.

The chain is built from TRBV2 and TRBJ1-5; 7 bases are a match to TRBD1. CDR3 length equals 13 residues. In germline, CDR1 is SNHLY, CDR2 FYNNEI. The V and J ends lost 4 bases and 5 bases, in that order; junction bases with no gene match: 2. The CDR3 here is CASSGQGDQPQHF. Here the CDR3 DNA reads TGTGCCAGCAGTGGACAGGGAGATCAGCCCCAGCATTTT.

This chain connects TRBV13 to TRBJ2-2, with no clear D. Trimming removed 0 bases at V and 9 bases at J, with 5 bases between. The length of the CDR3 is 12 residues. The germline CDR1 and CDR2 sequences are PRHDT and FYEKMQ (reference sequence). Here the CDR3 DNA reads TGTGCCAGCAGCTTAGGCCGTCGGGAGCTGTTTTTT. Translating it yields CASSLGRRELFF.

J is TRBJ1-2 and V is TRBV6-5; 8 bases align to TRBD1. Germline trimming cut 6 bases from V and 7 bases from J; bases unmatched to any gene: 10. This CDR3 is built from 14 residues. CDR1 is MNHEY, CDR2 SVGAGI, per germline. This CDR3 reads CASSQQGGMGGYTF. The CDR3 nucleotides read TGTGCCAGCAGCCAACAGGGGGGAATGGGTGGCTACACCTTC.

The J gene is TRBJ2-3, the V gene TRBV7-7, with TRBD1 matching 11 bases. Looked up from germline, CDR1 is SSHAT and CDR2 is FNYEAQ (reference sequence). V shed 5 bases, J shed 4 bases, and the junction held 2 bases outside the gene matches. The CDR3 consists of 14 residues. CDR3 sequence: CASSRDRGADTQYF. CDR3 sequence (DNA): TGTGCCAGCAGCAGGGACAGGGGGGCAGATACGCAGTATTTT.

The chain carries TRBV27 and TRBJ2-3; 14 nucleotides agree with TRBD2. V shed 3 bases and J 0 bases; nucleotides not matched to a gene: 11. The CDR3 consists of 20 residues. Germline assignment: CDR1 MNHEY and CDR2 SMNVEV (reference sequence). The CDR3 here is CASSLTTSGGATGSTDTQYF. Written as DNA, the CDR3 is TGTGCCAGCAGTTTGACGACTAGCGGGGGGGCCACGGGAAGCACAGATACGCAGTATTTT.

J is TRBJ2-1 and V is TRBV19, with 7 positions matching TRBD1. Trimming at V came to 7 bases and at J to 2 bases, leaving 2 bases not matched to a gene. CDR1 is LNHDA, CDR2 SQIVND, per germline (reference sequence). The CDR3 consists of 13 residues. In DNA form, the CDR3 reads TGTGCCAGTAATCAGGGGGCCTACAATGAGCAGTTCTTC. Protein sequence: CASNQGAYNEQFF.

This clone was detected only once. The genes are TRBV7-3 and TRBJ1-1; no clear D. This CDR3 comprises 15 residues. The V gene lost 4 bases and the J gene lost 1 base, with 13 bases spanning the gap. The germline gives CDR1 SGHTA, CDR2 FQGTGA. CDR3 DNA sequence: TGTGCCAGCAGCTCAGCGGTAGGTAAGAACACTGAAGCTTTCTTT. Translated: CASSSAVGKNTEAFF.

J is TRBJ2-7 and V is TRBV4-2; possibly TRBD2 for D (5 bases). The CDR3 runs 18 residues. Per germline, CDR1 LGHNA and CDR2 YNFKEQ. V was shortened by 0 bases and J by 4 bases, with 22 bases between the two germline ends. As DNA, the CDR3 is TGTGCCAGCAGCCAAGAGTTGGTTAGCGCAGAAAAACTTTACGAGCAGTACTTC. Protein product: CASSQELVSAEKLYEQYF.

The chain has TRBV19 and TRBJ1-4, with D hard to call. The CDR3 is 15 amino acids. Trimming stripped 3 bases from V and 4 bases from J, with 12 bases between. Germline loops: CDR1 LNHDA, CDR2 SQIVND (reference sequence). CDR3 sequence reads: CASSIDGSFNEKLFF. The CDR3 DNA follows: TGTGCCAGTAGTATCGATGGCAGTTTTAATGAAAAACTGTTTTTT. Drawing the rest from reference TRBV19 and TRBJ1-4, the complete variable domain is DGGITQSPKYLFRKEGQNVTLSCEQNLNHDAMYWYRQDPGQGLRLIYYSQIVNDFQKGDIAEGYSVSREKKESFPLTVTSAQKNPTAFYLCASSIDGSFNEKLFFGSGTQLSVL.

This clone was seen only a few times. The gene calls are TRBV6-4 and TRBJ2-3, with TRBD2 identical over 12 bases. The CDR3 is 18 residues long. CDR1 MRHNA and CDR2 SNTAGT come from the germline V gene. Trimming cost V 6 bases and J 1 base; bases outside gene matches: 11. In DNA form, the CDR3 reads TGTGCCAGCAGCGAAGCCCTAGCGGGAGGGCCGGGCACAGATACGCAGTATTTT. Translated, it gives CASSEALAGGPGTDTQYF.

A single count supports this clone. CDR3 amino acids: CAWRDRTGKVGYGYTF. The CDR3 DNA sequence: TGTGCCTGGAGGGACCGGACAGGGAAAGTTGGATATGGCTACACCTTC. The chain couples TRBV30 to TRBJ1-2; 8 bases agree with TRBD1. J was trimmed by 5 bases and V by 3 bases; bases with no gene match: 14. The CDR3 spans 16 residues. Looked up from germline, CDR1 is GTSNPN and CDR2 is SVGIG (reference sequence).

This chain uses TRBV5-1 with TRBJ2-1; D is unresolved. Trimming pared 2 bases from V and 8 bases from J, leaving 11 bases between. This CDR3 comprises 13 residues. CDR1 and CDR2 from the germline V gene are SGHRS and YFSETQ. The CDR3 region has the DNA TGCGCCAGCAGCTTCACAGTTTTTCATGAGCAGTTCTTC. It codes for CASSFTVFHEQFF.

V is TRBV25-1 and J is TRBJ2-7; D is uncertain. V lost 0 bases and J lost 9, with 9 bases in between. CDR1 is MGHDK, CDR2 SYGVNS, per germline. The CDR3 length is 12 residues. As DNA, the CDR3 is TGTGCCAGCAGTGAATATCGAGGTCGGCAGTACTTC. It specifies CASSEYRGRQYF.

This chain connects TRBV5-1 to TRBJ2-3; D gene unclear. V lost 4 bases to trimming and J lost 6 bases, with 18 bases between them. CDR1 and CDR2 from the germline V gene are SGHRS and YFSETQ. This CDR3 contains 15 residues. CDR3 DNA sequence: TGCGCCAGCAGCCCACTTACCCCGATAGAGGATACGCAGTATTTT. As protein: CASSPLTPIEDTQYF.

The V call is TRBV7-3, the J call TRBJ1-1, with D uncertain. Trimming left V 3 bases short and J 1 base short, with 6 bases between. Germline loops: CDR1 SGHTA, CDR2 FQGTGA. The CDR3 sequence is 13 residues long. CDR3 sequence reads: CASSFTQNTEAFF. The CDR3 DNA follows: TGTGCCAGCAGCTTTACTCAGAACACTGAAGCTTTCTTT.

The CDR3 coding sequence is TGTGCCAGCAGCTTTTCGGCTAGCGGAAAAGAGACCCAGTACTTC. Protein sequence: CASSFSASGKETQYF. The chain uses TRBV7-8 and TRBJ2-5, with 7 positions matching TRBD2. Germline V gene data show CDR1 as SGHVS and CDR2 as FQNEAQ. This CDR3 has 15 amino acids. Trimming took 3 bases from V and 3 from J; bases not matched to a gene: 7.

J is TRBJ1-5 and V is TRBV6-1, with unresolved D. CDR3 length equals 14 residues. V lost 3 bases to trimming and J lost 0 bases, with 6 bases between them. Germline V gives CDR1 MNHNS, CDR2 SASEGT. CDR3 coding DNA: TGTGCCAGCAGTGATTATAATAGCAATCAGCCCCAGCATTTT. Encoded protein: CASSDYNSNQPQHF.

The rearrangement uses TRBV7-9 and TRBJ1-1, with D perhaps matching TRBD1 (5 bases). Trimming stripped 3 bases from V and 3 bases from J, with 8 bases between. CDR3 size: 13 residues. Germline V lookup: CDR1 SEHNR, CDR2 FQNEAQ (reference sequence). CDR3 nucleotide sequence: TGTGCCAGCAGCTTCGGGGGTTACACTGAAGCTTTCTTT. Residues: CASSFGGYTEAFF.